This paragraph covers one T cell receptor beta chain sequence. Its recognized antigen is unknown. The input lacks base qualities; no much larger clone sits a single base away. V sheds 0 bases and J sheds 6 bases, leaving 10 bases between their ends. The CDR3 covers 13 residues, taking in both the cysteine and the phenylalanine. The retained sequence is limited to the CDR3, 39 bases, with the frame set at the first base. CDR1 and CDR2 are read off the germline V gene as SGHTS and YDEGEE. This sample is drawn from a study of cytotoxic CD8 clonotypes in ibrutinib-treated CLL (dated by TCRdb to 2020 to 2023). Context from the whole study: The cohort included about 15 treatment-naive and 11 relapsed/refractory patients; 17 to 18 were IGHV unmutated. On average, each sample had about 250,000 productive templates and under 95,000 productive rearrangements. Cryopreserved peripheral blood mononuclear cells were obtained before treatment, at response, and at either sustained remission or disease progression. Of the roughly 86 people in the trial, 26 had longitudinal samples available. Response samples were obtained after a median of roughly 13 months of treatment, with a range of about 6 to 40 months. Partial responses were observed in about 25 patients and complete responses in 2; after a median follow-up of 68 months, remission was maintained in approximately 14 patients and progression was observed in roughly 12. Broad study findings and their caveats: Public clonotypes were rare and either shrank or stayed stable during treatment, and the rise in clonality at ibrutinib response reflected expansion of private clonotypes. Sampling times were not matched between sustained-remission and progressing patients, and lymph node repertoires were not studied. Clonality increased at ibrutinib response, stayed stable in sustained remission, and fell back toward baseline at progression. At baseline, clonality was higher than in age-matched healthy donors and showed a strong correlation with circulating CD8+ T-cell counts.

For TCR beta library preparation, roughly 2.2 micrograms of genomic DNA were isolated from cryopreserved PBMCs. Longitudinal blood samples from CLL patients on ibrutinib monotherapy underwent high-throughput TCR beta sequencing. The patients took part in an open-label, single-center phase 2 trial of ibrutinib monotherapy. On a MiSeq, deep resolution sequencing aimed for a depth between 1 in 1 million and 1 in 200,000 T cells, with each clonotype covered roughly 10x on average. The immunoSEQ hsTCRB Kit was used to generate TCR beta libraries. The published analysis was carried out like this. ImmunoSEQ Data Assistant and ImmunoSEQ Analyzer were used for data analysis, and V, D and J genes were assigned according to IMGT definitions. Clonality, which ranges from 0 to 1, was calculated by subtracting the normalized Shannon entropy of productive rearrangement frequencies from one. Only overrepresented clonotypes making up at least 0.05% of each patient's repertoire were included in the public clonotype analysis. Fewer than 15 repertoires from age-matched healthy donors, obtained from immuneACCESS, served as clonality controls. In TCRdb, the immuneACCESS table is reduced to in-frame sequences with V and J assigned. These tables do not hold every clone; where another copy was compared, an unresolved V gene accounts for under half, and the others remain unexplained. The DNA was the basis for D and trimming; V, J and clone size are from that table. The sample table shows approximately 80,000 clones, and about 86% are seen once. Of the sample, under 6.5% falls within the top ten clones.

The TCR comes from a human donor with chronic lymphocytic leukemia. The rearrangement joined TRBV5-8 to TRBJ2-7; the D gene is perhaps TRBD1, on 5 matching bases. This specimen consisted of PBMCs, obtained before ibrutinib treatment. The DNA is as follows: TGTGCCAGCAGCTTGGTGGACATTAGCGAGCAGTACTTC. The translation is CASSLVDISEQYF. With all but the CDR3 taken from the reference TRBV5-8 and TRBJ2-7 genes, the full variable domain is: EAGVTQSPTHLIKTRGQQATLRCSPISGHTSVYWYQQALGLGLQFLLWYDEGEERNRGNFPPRFSGRQFPNYSSELNVNALELEDSALYLCASSLVDISEQYFGPGTRLTVT.